The entry that follows covers one T cell receptor (beta chain) sequence. Its specific antigen is unknown. There are no base qualities to consult, and no much larger clone falls within one base. The source of the sample is a study of blood T cell repertoires in COVID-19 (dated by TCRdb to about 2020). As for the study more broadly: Collaborator samples came from the United States, Italy and Spain and covered acute and convalescent phases of COVID-19. The material from the prospective study consisted of cDNA or gDNA derived from T cells, B-cell-depleted T cells, or PBMCs. The samples were drawn from the first 160 participants of the ongoing ImmuneRACE study and from 950 to 1,500 subjects provided by 6 global collaborators. The dataset comprised deeply sampled blood TCRbeta repertoires from subjects exposed to, actively infected with, or recovered from COVID-19. Where available, HLA class I and class II types were taken from metadata supplied by the sample provider and were not determined by assay-based typing. A freely available public database, intended as a resource for researchers studying the immune response to SARS-CoV-2, is where the repertoires were released. The sample metadata nearly always contained a de-identified subject ID, COVID-19 status, age in years and sex.

Enrolling through a virtual design, the prospective study's participants ranged in age from roughly 18 to 89 years and lived across 20 to 25 United States geographic areas. In the prospective study, cohorts were assigned on the basis of participant-reported clinical history obtained from a screening survey and a study questionnaire. A participant counted as exposed if, within 2 weeks of entering the study, that participant had been in contact with someone who had a PCR-confirmed or clinician-diagnosed COVID-19 case. In the prospective study, whole blood, serum and a nasopharyngeal or oropharyngeal swab were collected from each participant by mobile phlebotomists. Additional blood draws and questionnaires over an approximately 2-month period could optionally be provided by prospective study participants. Blood samples from the prospective study were shipped frozen or at room temperature prior to DNA extraction.

TCRbeta CDR3 regions were amplified from genomic DNA using the immunoSEQ Assay, a bias-controlled multiplex PCR. In the authors' own workflow: The number of nucleated cells in each sample was estimated from the amplification of reference gene primers within the assay. To quantify the absolute abundance of each unique TCRbeta CDR3 rearrangement, sequence reads were collapsed and filtered. For each sample, productive Simpson clonality was calculated as the square root of Simpson's diversity index over productive rearrangements. This immuneACCESS table, as held by TCRdb, lists in-frame sequences with V and J called but not all clones. Of the missing ones, under half trace to an unresolved V gene in checked studies; the others have no known cause. The V and J calls and clone size are taken from that table; D and trimming were inferred from the DNA. The sample has a few hundred thousand clones on record, more than 70% of them singletons. The ten largest clones represent approximately 1% of the sample.

The germline V gene specifies MNHEY as CDR1 and SVGAGI as CDR2. Including cysteine and phenylalanine, the CDR3 has 13 amino acids. Only CDR3 DNA remains: 39 bases, in frame from the first base. The germline V end is reduced by 6 bases and the J end by 16 bases; junction bases left unmatched: 14. What the study reported, not specific to this receptor: The quantity of clinical and demographic metadata differed by source and by participant and was supplied without curation.

The chain joins TRBV6-5 to TRBJ2-1, and TRBD1 aligns with 8 junction nucleotides. The receptor was derived from a woman in her twenties or thirties who had been exposed to COVID-19. Sequenced sample: PBMCs or T cells enriched from blood (not recorded which). The CDR3 here reads CASRDSSRGRDFF. The sequence in DNA is TGTGCCAGCAGGGACTCCAGCAGGGGGCGCGACTTCTTC.